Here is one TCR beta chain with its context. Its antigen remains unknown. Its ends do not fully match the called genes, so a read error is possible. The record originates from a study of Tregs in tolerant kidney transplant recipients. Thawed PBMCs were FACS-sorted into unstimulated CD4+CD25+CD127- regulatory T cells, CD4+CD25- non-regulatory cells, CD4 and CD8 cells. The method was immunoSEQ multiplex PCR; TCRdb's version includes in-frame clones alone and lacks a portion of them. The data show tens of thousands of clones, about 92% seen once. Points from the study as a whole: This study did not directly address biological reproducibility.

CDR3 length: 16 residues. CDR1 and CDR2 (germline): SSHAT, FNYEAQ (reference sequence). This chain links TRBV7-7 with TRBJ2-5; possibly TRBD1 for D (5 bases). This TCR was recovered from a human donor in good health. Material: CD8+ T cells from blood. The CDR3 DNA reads TGTGCTAGCAGCTTAGGCGAGACAGTTTACCAAGAGACCCAGTACTTC. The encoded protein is CASSLGETVYQETQYF.